This T cell receptor (beta chain) derives from a study of blood T cell repertoires in COVID-19. The repertoire was sequenced with immunoSEQ multiplex PCR; TCRdb's copy has only in-frame clones and lacks some. Here the sample spans roughly 440,000 clones, approximately 88% being singletons. The V end lost 10 bases, the J end lost 5 bases, and 17 bases lay between the germline ends. CDR1 and CDR2 (germline): LNHDA, SQIVND (reference sequence). The length of the CDR3 is 13 residues. Sequencing used peripheral blood. This clonotype originated in a woman aged 50 to 65 with COVID-19, enrolled during active disease. The rearrangement uses TRBV19 and TRBJ2-5; D is possibly TRBD1 (6 bases). CDR3 protein: CATSGAGPETQYF. The CDR3, as DNA: TGTGCCACGTCAGGGGCAGGGCCGGAGACCCAGTACTTC.